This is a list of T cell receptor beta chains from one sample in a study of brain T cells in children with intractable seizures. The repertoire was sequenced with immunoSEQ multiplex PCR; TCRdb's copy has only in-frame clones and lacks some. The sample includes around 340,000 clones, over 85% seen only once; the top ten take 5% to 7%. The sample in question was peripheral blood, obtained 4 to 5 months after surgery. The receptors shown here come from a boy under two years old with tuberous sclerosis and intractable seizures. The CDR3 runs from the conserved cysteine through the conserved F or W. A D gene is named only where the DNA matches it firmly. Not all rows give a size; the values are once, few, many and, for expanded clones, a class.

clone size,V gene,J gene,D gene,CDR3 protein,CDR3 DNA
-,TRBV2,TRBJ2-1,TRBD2,CASDRLTSGEGNEQFF,TGTGCCAGCGACCGACTGACTAGCGGAGAGGGCAATGAGCAGTTCTTC
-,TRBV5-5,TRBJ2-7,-,CASSLVADSYEQYF,TGTGCCAGCAGCTTGGTAGCAGACTCCTACGAGCAGTACTTC
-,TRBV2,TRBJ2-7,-,CASSPLDRWFEQYF,TGTGCCAGCAGTCCCCTAGACAGATGGTTTGAGCAGTACTTC
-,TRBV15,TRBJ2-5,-,CATSRVPQETQYF,TGTGCCACCAGCAGGGTCCCGCAAGAGACCCAGTACTTC
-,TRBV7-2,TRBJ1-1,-,CASSLVVGSGSEAFF,TGTGCCAGCAGCTTAGTAGTGGGTAGCGGTTCTGAAGCTTTCTTT
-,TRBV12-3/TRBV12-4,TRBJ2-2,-,CASSRNTGELFF,TGTGCCAGCAGTAGGAACACCGGGGAGCTGTTTTTT
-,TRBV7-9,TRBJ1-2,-,CASTQNGVYGYTF,TGTGCCAGCACCCAAAACGGGGTCTATGGCTACACCTTC
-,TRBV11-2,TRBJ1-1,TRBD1,CASSLEGQLSRNGAFF,TGTGCCAGCAGCTTAGAGGGACAGCTCTCGAGGAACGGAGCTTTCTTT
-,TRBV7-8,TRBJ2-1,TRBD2,CASTPGSGGLVFFDKYNEQFF,TGTGCCAGCACCCCCGGTTCCGGGGGACTAGTGTTTTTCGATAAATACAATGAGCAGTTCTTC
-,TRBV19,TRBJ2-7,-,CASSTIQGRGGYEQYF,TGTGCCAGTAGTACGATCCAGGGAAGGGGGGGCTACGAGCAGTACTTC
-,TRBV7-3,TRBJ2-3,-,CASSLKGAGSTDTQYF,TGTGCCAGCAGCTTAAAAGGGGCGGGCAGCACAGATACGCAGTATTTT
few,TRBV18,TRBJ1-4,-,CASSPDAQEKLFF,TGTGCCAGCTCACCAGATGCTCAGGAAAAACTGTTTTTT
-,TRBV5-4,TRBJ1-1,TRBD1,CASSRDPQGVGEAFF,TGTGCCAGCAGCCGGGACCCACAGGGGGTGGGTGAAGCTTTCTTT
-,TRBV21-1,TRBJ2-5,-,CASSNRTSGRIETQYF,TGTGCCAGCAGCAACCGGACTAGCGGGAGAATCGAGACCCAGTACTTC
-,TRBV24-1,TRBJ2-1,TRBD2,CATSDFRTSGRGSHNEQFF,TGTGCCACCAGTGATTTCCGGACTAGCGGGAGGGGATCTCACAATGAGCAGTTCTTC
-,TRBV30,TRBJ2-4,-,CAKSVKGANIQYF,TGTGCCAAATCGGTGAAAGGGGCAAACATTCAGTACTTC
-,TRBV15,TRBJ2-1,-,CATSGTLNNEQFF,TGTGCCACCAGCGGGACGCTGAACAATGAGCAGTTCTTC
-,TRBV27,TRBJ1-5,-,CASSFTYNQPQHF,TGTGCCAGCAGTTTTACCTACAATCAGCCCCAGCATTTT
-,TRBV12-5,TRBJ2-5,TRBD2,CASGLVHREGSQETQYF,TGTGCTAGTGGTTTGGTACATCGGGAGGGCTCGCAAGAGACCCAGTACTTC
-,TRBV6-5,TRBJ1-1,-,CASSFRGLGNTEAFF,TGTGCCAGCAGTTTCAGGGGTCTGGGGAACACTGAAGCTTTCTTT
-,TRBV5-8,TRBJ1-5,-,CASSPDIAIGGRLNQPQHF,TGTGCCAGCAGCCCGGACATCGCTATCGGGGGGCGCCTTAATCAGCCCCAGCATTTT
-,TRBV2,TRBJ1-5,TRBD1,CASSDPEHGDRYNQPQHF,TGTGCCAGCAGTGACCCGGAGCACGGGGACAGATACAATCAGCCCCAGCATTTT
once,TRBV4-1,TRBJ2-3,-,CASSPQDTDTQYF,TGCGCCAGCAGCCCACAGGACACAGATACGCAGTATTTT
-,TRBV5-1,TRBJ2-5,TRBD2,CASNSGGTSVETQYF,TGCGCCAGCAACTCTGGCGGAACTAGCGTTGAGACCCAGTACTTC
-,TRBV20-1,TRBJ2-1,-,CSARNNEQFF,TGCAGTGCTAGGAACAATGAGCAGTTCTTC
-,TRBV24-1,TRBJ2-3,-,CATSGASTDTQYF,TGTGCCACCAGTGGCGCCAGCACAGATACGCAGTATTTT
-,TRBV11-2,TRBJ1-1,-,CASSLDLGIREAFF,TGTGCCAGCAGCTTAGATCTAGGCATTCGGGAAGCTTTCTTT
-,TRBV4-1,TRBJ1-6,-,CASSDRLSPLHF,TGCGCCAGCAGCGACCGACTATCACCCCTCCACTTT
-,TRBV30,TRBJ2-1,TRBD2,CAWSGTSGGANYNEQFF,TGTGCCTGGAGTGGGACTAGCGGGGGGGCGAACTACAATGAGCAGTTCTTC
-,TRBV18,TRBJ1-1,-,CASSPAFITNTEAFF,TGTGCCAGCTCACCGGCCTTTATCACCAACACTGAAGCTTTCTTT
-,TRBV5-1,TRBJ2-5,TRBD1,CASSRWDRGQETQYF,TGCGCCAGCTCCCGATGGGACAGGGGGCAGGAGACCCAGTACTTC
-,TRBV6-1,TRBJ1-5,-,CASSEGGVYQPQHF,TGTGCCAGCAGTGAAGGGGGGGTGTATCAGCCCCAGCATTTT
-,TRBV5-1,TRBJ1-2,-,CASSGYPGHPDGYTF,TGCGCCAGCAGCGGGTACCCGGGACACCCAGATGGCTACACCTTC
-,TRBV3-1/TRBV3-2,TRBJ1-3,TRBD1,CASSLGTGFPGNTIYF,TGTGCCAGCAGCCTCGGGACAGGGTTCCCTGGAAACACCATATATTTT
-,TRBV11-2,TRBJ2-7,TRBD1,CASSLAYRGVGSYEQYF,TGTGCCAGCAGCTTAGCTTACAGGGGAGTGGGGTCTTACGAGCAGTACTTC
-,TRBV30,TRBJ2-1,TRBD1,CAWSPQDRVNEQFF,TGTGCCTGGAGTCCGCAAGACAGGGTCAATGAGCAGTTCTTC
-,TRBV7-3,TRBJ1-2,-,CASSLGSRGPRPGYTF,TGTGCCAGCAGCTTAGGGTCTCGGGGGCCTCGGCCTGGCTACACCTTC
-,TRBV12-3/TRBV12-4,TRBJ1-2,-,CASSLGVGYTF,TGTGCCAGCAGCCTAGGGGTGGGCTACACCTTC
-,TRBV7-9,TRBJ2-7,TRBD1,CASSFGNLQGMSYEQYF,TGTGCCAGCAGCTTTGGAAACCTACAGGGGATGTCCTACGAGCAGTACTTC
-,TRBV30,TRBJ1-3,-,CAWSVGVSGNTIYF,TGTGCCTGGAGTGTTGGAGTTTCTGGAAACACCATATATTTT
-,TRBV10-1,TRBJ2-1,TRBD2,CASSTLSGGGEQFF,TGCGCCAGCAGTACTTTATCCGGGGGGGGTGAGCAGTTCTTC
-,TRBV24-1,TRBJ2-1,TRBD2,CATGSSGTPVGNEQFF,TGTGCCACGGGGAGCAGCGGGACTCCCGTAGGCAATGAGCAGTTCTTC
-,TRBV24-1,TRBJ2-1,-,CATSDFKGRPDSGNEQFF,TGTGCCACCAGTGATTTTAAGGGACGGCCGGACTCGGGCAATGAGCAGTTCTTC
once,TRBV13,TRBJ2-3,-,CASSLGGEDTQYF,TGTGCCAGCAGCTTAGGTGGTGAAGATACGCAGTATTTT
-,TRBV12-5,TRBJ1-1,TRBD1,CASGLTLTGTGGRDTEAFF,TGTGCTAGTGGTTTAACTCTCACCGGGACAGGGGGGCGGGACACTGAAGCTTTCTTT
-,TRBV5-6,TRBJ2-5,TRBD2,CASSLGAGVAETQYF,TGTGCCAGCAGCTTGGGGGCGGGAGTGGCAGAGACCCAGTACTTC